These T cell receptor beta chains were read from a single sample in a study of T-cell reconstitution after alpha-beta-depleted transplantation in children. Each CDR3 protein is one row after TCRdb ran MiXCR on the PCR reads. The data hold roughly 200,000 distinct CDR3 sequences, with roughly 10% observed a single time. Sequenced material: PBMCs from the stem cell graft donor, taken from the stem cell graft. All receptors come from a human donor who donated a stem cell graft to a child with acute lymphoblastic leukemia. Both conserved end residues are part of each CDR3. The order of the fields is clone size, J gene, D gene, V gene, CDR3 DNA, CDR3 protein. A D gene is named only where the DNA matches it firmly. Clone size is shown for a subset of rows, as once, few, many or a class of expanded clone.

>-|TRBJ1-3|-|TRBV20-1
TGCAGTGCTAGAGACCACACTCACCTGGGGGAAGATGGTAGGACCATATATTTT
CSARDHTHLGEDGRTIYF
>few|TRBJ2-6|-|TRBV3-1
TGTGCCAGCAGCCCGGACACCTCTGGGGCCAACGTCCTGACTTTC
CASSPDTSGANVLTF
>few|TRBJ2-7|-|TRBV10-3
TGTGCCACCGAACTGAGGGGCGAGCAGTACTTC
CATELRGEQYF
>-|TRBJ2-1|-|TRBV19
TGTGCCAGTAGGCACAGGGATTACAATGAGCAGTTCTTC
CASRHRDYNEQFF
>many|TRBJ2-6|-|TRBV15
TGTGCCACCAGCAGTTCACGAGGGGAGACAGGAGTCTCTGGGGCCAACGTCCTGACTTTC
CATSSSRGETGVSGANVLTF
>many|TRBJ2-5|-|TRBV6-2/TRBV6-3
TGTGCCAGCAAGGGACAAACTCTACGGGAGACCCAGTACTTC
CASKGQTLRETQYF
>many|TRBJ1-1|-|TRBV9
TGTGCCAGCAGCGTTATGGGGGCCACTGAAGCTTTCTTT
CASSVMGATEAFF
>-|TRBJ2-3|-|TRBV7-2
TGTGCCAGCAGCTTATCAGCAGGGGCCGGCCCTACGCAGTATTTT
CASSLSAGAGPTQYF
>-|TRBJ1-2|TRBD1|TRBV10-3
TGTGCCTCAGACGGGGACAGGGTGGGCTTTGGCTACACCTTC
CASDGDRVGFGYTF
>many|TRBJ2-5|-|TRBV5-6
TGTGCCAGCAGCTTTACCGGGGGCGGGGAGACCCAGTACTTC
CASSFTGGGETQYF